The present entry profiles one TCR beta chain with its context. Its specificity is unknown. These data are taken from a study of shared clonotypes between healthy human individuals. Replicate sorted-subset PCRs were loaded with about 0.2 ug DNA, roughly 33,000 T cell genomes. Profiling relied on immunoSEQ multiplex PCR, and the TCRdb table lists in-frame clones only, not all of them. The sample includes over a million clones, more than 95% of them seen just once. Whole-study results and caveats: All-four-donor shared clonotypes had higher generation probabilities than non-shared clonotypes did. Memory subsets generally showed lower estimated richness than naive subsets. What rarefaction showed was incomplete sorted-subset sequencing despite large depth.

Sequencing was carried out using naive CD4+ T cells sorted from blood. The subset: CD45RA+ positively selected. This TCR came from a man aged 25-40 years in good health.

The CDR3 protein is CASSRWTSGTIAYNEQFF. The CDR3 DNA is TGTGCCAGCAGCCGTTGGACTAGCGGGACAATTGCCTACAATGAGCAGTTCTTC. This chain joins TRBV7-9 and TRBJ2-1, with 12 bases aligning to TRBD2. Per the germline V gene, CDR1 is SEHNR and CDR2 is FQNEAQ (reference sequence). This CDR3 contains 18 residues. J lost 2 bases, V lost 5 bases, and 10 bases had no gene match.